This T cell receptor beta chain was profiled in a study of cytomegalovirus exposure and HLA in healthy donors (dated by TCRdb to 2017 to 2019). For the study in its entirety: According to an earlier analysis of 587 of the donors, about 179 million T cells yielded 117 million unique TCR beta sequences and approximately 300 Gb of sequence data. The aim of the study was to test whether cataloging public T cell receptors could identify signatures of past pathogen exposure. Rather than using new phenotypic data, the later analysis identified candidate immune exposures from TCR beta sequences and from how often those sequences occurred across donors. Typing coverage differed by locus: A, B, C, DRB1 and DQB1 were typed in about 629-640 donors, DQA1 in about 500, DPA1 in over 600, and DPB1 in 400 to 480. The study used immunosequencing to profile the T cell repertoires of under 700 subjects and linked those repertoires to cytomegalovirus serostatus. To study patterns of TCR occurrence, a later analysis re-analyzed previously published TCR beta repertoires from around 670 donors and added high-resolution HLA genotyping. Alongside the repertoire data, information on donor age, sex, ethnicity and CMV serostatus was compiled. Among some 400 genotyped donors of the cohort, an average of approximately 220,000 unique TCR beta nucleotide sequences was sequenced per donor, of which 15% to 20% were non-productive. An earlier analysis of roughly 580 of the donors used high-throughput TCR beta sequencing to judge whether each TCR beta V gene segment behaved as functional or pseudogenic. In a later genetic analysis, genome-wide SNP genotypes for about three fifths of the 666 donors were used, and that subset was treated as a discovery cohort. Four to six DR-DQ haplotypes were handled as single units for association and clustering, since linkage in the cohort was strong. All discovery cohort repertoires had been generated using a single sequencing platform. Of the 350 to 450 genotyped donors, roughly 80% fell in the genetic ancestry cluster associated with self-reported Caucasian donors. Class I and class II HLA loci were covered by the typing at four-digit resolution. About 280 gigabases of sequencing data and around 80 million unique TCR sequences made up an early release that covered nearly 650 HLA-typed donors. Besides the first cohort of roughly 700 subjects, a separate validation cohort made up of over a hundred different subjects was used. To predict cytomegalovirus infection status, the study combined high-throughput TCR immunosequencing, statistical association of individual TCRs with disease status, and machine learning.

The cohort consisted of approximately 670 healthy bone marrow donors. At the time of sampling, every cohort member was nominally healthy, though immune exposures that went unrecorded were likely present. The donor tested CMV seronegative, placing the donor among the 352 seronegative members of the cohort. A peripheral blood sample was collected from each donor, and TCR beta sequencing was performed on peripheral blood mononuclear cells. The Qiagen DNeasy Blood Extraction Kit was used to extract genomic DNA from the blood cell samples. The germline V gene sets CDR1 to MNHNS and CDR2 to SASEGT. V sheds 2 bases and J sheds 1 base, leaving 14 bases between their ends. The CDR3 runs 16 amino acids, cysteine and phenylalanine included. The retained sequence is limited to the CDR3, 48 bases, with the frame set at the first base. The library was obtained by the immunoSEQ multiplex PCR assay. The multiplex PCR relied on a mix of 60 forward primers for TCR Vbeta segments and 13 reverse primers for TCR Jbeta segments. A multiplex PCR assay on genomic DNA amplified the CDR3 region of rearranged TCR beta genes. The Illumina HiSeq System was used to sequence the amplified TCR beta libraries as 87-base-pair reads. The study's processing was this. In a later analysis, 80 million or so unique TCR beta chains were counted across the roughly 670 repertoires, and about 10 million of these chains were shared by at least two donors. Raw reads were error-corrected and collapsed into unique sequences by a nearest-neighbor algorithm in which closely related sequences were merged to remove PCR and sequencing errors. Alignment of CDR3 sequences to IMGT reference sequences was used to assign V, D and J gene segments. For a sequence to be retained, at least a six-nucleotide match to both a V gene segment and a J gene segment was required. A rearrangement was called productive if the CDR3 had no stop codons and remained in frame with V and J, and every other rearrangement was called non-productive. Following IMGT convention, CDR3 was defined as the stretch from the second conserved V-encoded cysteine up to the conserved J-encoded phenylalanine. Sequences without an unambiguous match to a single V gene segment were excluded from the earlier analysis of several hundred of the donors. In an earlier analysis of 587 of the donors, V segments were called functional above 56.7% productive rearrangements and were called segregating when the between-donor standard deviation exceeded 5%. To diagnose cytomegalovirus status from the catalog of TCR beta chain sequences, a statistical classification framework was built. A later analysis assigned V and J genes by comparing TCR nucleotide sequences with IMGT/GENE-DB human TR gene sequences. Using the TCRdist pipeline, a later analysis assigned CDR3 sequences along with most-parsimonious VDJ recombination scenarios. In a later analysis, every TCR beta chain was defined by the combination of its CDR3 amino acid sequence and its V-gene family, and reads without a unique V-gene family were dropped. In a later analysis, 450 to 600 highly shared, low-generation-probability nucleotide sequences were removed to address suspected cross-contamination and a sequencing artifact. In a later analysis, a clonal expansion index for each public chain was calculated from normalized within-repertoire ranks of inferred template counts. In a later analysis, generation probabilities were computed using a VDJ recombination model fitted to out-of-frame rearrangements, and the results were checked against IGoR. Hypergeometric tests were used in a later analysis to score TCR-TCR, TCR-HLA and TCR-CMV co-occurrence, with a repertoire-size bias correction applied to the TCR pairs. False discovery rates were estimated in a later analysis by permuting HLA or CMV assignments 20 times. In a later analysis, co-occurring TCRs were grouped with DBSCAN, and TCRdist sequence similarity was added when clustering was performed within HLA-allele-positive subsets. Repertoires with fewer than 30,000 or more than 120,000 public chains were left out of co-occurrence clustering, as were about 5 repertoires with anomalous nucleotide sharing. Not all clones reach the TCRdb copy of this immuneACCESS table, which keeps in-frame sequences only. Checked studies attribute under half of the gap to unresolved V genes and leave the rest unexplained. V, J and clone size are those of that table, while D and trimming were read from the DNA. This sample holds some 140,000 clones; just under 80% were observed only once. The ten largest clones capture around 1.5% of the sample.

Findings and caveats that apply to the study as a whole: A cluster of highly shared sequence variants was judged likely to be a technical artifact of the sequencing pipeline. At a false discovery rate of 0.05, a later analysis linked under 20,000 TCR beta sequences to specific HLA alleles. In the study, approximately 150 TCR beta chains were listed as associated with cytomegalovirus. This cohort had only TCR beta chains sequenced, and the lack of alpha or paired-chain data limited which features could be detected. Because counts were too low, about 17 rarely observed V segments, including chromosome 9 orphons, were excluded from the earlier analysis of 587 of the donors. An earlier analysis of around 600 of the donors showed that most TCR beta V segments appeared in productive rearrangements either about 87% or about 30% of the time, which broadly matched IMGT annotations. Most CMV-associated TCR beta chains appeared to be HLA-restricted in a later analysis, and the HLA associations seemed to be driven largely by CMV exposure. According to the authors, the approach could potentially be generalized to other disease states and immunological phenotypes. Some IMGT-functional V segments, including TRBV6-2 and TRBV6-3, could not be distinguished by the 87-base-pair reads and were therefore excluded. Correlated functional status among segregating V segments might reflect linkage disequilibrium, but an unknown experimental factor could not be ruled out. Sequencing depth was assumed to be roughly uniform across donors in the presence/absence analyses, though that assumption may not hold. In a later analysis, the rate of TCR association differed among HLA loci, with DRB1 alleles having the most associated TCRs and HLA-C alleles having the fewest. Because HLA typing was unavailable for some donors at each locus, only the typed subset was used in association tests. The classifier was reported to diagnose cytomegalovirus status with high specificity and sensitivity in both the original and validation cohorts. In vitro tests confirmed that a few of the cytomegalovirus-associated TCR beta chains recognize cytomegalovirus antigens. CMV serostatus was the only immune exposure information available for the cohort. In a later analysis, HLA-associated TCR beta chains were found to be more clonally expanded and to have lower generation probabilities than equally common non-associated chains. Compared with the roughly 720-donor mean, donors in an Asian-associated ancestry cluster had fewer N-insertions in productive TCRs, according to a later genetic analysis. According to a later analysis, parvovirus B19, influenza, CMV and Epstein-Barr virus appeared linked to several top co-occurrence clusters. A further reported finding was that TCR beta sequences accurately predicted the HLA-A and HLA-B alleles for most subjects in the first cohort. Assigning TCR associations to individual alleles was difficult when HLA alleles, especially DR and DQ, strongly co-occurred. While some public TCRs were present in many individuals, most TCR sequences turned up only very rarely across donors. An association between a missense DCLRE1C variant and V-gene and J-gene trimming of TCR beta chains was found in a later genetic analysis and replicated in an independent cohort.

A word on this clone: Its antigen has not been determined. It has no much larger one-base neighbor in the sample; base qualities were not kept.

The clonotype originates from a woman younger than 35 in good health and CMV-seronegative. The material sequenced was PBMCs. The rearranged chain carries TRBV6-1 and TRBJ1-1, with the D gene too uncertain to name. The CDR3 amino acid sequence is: CASSELPGLRNTEAFF. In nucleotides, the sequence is TGTGCCAGCAGTGAACTACCAGGACTCCGGAACACTGAAGCTTTCTTT.